The 29 T cell receptor beta chains below all came from one sample that was sequenced in a study of blood T cell repertoires in COVID-19. TCRdb's copy holds only in-frame clones and misses some; the assay was immunoSEQ multiplex PCR. The repertoire holds about 100,000 clones, with roughly 88% as singletons. What was sequenced was peripheral blood. Receptor source: a human donor in a cohort sampled during active COVID-19.

The rearrangement links TRBV12-3 or TRBV12-4 to TRBJ1-5; no firm D call. Trimming pared 4 bases from V and 4 bases from J, leaving 8 bases between. The CDR3 covers 13 residues. The CDR3 sequence: CASSSSLNQPQHF. CDR3 sequence (DNA): TGTGCCAGCAGTTCCAGTTTGAATCAGCCCCAGCATTTT.

V is TRBV18 and J is TRBJ2-3; a possible D gene is TRBD1 (6 bases). CDR1 and CDR2 from the germline V gene are KGHSH and LQKENI. V was clipped by 0 bases and J by 4 bases, with 14 bases between them. The CDR3 is 16 residues long. CDR3 in DNA: TGTGCCAGCTCACCACCGCAGGGGCCCCTATCAGATACGCAGTATTTT. Protein: CASSPPQGPLSDTQYF. Supplemented by reference TRBV18 and TRBJ2-3, the full variable domain reads NAGVMQNPRHLVRRRGQEARLRCSPMKGHSHVYWYRQLPEEGLKFMVYLQKENIIDESGMPKERFSAEFPKEGPSILRIQQVVRGDSAAYFCASSPPQGPLSDTQYFGPGTRLTVL.

The chain combines TRBV10-2 with TRBJ2-2; D unclear. Germline V gives CDR1 WSHSY, CDR2 SAAADI. Trimming took 3 bases from V and 1 from J, leaving 3 bases between them. The CDR3 is 13 residues long. CDR3: CASSDGNTGELFF. CDR3 nucleotides: TGCGCCAGCAGTGACGGGAACACCGGGGAGCTGTTTTTT.

This chain uses TRBV30 with TRBJ1-1; a possible D gene is TRBD1 (5 bases). V lost 4 bases to trimming and J lost 10 bases, with 19 bases between them. The CDR3 has 13 residues. The V gene's germline CDR1 is GTSNPN and CDR2 SVGIG (reference sequence). This CDR3 is CAWNFNGGAGAFF. The CDR3 DNA follows: TGTGCCTGGAACTTCAATGGGGGAGCGGGAGCTTTCTTT.

The chain carries TRBV28 and TRBJ2-7; TRBD2 aligns across 7 bases. J was trimmed by 0 bases and V by 6 bases; bases with no gene match: 5. Germline V lookup: CDR1 MDHEN, CDR2 SYDVKM. This CDR3 comprises 14 residues. CDR3 nucleotide sequence: TGTGCCAGCAGCCCTAGCGGCAGCTCCTACGAGCAGTACTTC. This encodes CASSPSGSSYEQYF.

V and J are TRBV11-2 and TRBJ2-7; TRBD1 might be the D (5 bases). The germline gives CDR1 SGHAT, CDR2 FQNNGV. The CDR3 consists of 16 residues. Trimming removed 5 bases at V and 6 bases at J, with 23 bases between. CDR3 sequence: CASSPSFGGLRGEQYF. In DNA, the CDR3 is TGTGCCAGCAGCCCGAGCTTCGGCGGATTAAGGGGCGAGCAGTACTTC.

The V call is TRBV7-2, the J call TRBJ1-5, with TRBD1 as a possible D gene (5 bases). The CDR3 totals 18 residues. V lost 1 base and J 2 bases, leaving 18 bases between the germline ends. CDR1 and CDR2 (germline): SGHTA, FQGNSA. The CDR3 sequence: CASSLVSWGEEGNQPQHF. The CDR3 DNA reads as TGTGCCAGCAGCTTAGTGAGTTGGGGGGAAGAGGGCAATCAGCCCCAGCATTTT.

The rearrangement joins TRBV28 to TRBJ1-3; D unresolved. Germline V gene data show CDR1 as MDHEN and CDR2 as SYDVKM. The V gene lost 1 base and the J gene lost 1 base, with 11 bases spanning the gap. This CDR3 spans 16 amino acids. CDR3 protein: CASSLLDKVSGNTIYF. The CDR3 DNA reads as TGTGCCAGCAGTTTATTAGACAAAGTATCTGGAAACACCATATATTTT.

The chain joins TRBV7-9 to TRBJ2-7, with TRBD2 matching over 7 bases. V shed 3 bases and J 1 base; nucleotides not matched to a gene: 3. This CDR3 has 14 residues. CDR1 and CDR2 (germline): SEHNR, FQNEAQ (reference sequence). CDR3 region: CASSFRGESYEQYF. The CDR3 DNA follows: TGTGCCAGCAGCTTCCGGGGGGAATCCTACGAGCAGTACTTC.

The V call is TRBV9, the J call TRBJ2-7; TRBD2 is a possible D gene (5 bases). In germline, CDR1 is SGDLS, CDR2 YYNGEE. This CDR3 is 15 amino acids long. The V gene lost 0 bases and the J gene lost 0 bases, with 10 bases spanning the gap. The CDR3 nucleotides read TGTGCCAGCAGCGTAGGTAGCGATACCTCCTACGAGCAGTACTTC. Amino acids: CASSVGSDTSYEQYF.

This chain's CDR3 is CASSLGWGRGNQPQHF. In DNA form, the CDR3 reads TGTGCCAGCAGTTTAGGTTGGGGTCGGGGAAATCAGCCCCAGCATTTT. This chain links TRBV6-5 with TRBJ1-5, with D unclear. This CDR3 is built from 16 residues. Germline CDR1 MNHEY, CDR2 SVGAGI. Deletions cut 4 bases from V and 4 bases from J, with 17 bases between.

The gene calls are TRBV28 and TRBJ1-5; D is ambiguous. Germline V CDR1 and CDR2: MDHEN, SYDVKM. Trimming pared 3 bases from V and 4 bases from J, leaving 4 bases between. The CDR3 is 12 amino acids. The CDR3 coding sequence is TGTGCCAGCAGTTTTAAAAATCAGCCCCAGCATTTT. Translation gives CASSFKNQPQHF.

The chain joins TRBV6-1 to TRBJ2-3, with a weak D call TRBD1 (6 bases). This CDR3 has 16 residues. The germline V gene encodes CDR1 MNHNS and CDR2 SASEGT. Trimming pared 2 bases from V and 0 bases from J, leaving 12 bases between. The CDR3 nucleotides are TGTGCCAGCAGTGAACAGGGGCCAGCTAGCACAGATACGCAGTATTTT. It specifies CASSEQGPASTDTQYF.

V is TRBV11-2 and J is TRBJ2-2, with D maybe TRBD1 (6 bases). The CDR3 runs to 16 residues. From germline, CDR1 is SGHAT and CDR2 FQNNGV. The V end lost 6 bases, the J end lost 5 bases, and 19 bases lay between the germline ends. CDR3 residues: CASRPAGTSTTGELFF. The CDR3, as DNA: TGTGCCAGCAGACCCGCCGGGACAAGTACTACCGGGGAGCTGTTTTTT.

V usage is TRBV18 and J usage is TRBJ1-5; a weak D match, TRBD1 (5 bases). Germline V gene lookup returns CDR1 KGHSH and CDR2 LQKENI. The germline V and J ends were trimmed by 5 bases and 0 bases, with 5 bases remaining between them. This CDR3 is built from 13 residues. The DNA for the CDR3 is TGTGCCAGCTCAACAGGTAGCAATCAGCCCCAGCATTTT. Translation: CASSTGSNQPQHF.

The chain employs TRBV28 and TRBJ1-5, with a tentative D call TRBD1 (6 bases). V was trimmed by 6 bases and J by 6 bases, leaving 9 bases between them. This CDR3 is 12 amino acids long. Looked up from germline, CDR1 is MDHEN and CDR2 is SYDVKM. The chain's CDR3 is CASSRTVQPQHF. Written as DNA, the CDR3 is TGTGCCAGCAGCCGGACAGTTCAGCCCCAGCATTTT.

J is TRBJ2-7 and V is TRBV7-2, with a possible D match to TRBD2 (7 bases). The CDR3 sequence is 14 residues long. Per the germline V gene, CDR1 is SGHTA and CDR2 is FQGNSA. The ends were cut back, 1 base at V and 7 bases at J, with 14 bases in the middle. The CDR3 protein is CASSLGGGGLEQYF. The CDR3 DNA reads as TGTGCCAGCAGCTTAGGGGGAGGGGGGTTGGAGCAGTACTTC.

This chain links TRBV19 with TRBJ2-2; 11 nucleotides agree with TRBD2. Trimming removed 3 bases from V and 0 bases from J; junction bases left unmatched: 9. Germline V gene data show CDR1 as LNHDA and CDR2 as SQIVND (reference sequence). The CDR3 totals 19 residues. This chain's CDR3 is CASSIPGLAVFANTGELFF. For the CDR3, the DNA is TGTGCCAGTAGTATCCCGGGACTAGCGGTCTTCGCGAACACCGGGGAGCTGTTTTTT.

A word on this clone: One end of the junction is discordant with germline, which a read error may explain. This CDR3 is CASSPIHGGQGTQYF. CDR3 nucleotides: TGTGCCAGCAGCCCAATACACGGGGGGCAAGGGACCCAGTACTTC. The J gene is TRBJ2-5, the V gene TRBV7-2, with D tentatively TRBD2 (7 bases). Germline V CDR1 and CDR2: SGHTA, FQGNSA. The CDR3 loop spans 15 amino acids.

The chain has TRBV18 and TRBJ2-2; D perhaps matches TRBD2 (5 bases). The CDR3 sequence is 16 residues long. V shed 3 bases and J shed 2 bases, with 13 bases lying between them. Germline lookup yields CDR1 KGHSH and CDR2 LQKENI. The CDR3 DNA reads as TGTGCCAGCTCACCCGGACTCCGACTAAACACCGGGGAGCTGTTTTTT. Amino acid sequence: CASSPGLRLNTGELFF. Looking up the rest from reference TRBV18 and TRBJ2-2 gives the full variable domain: NAGVMQNPRHLVRRRGQEARLRCSPMKGHSHVYWYRQLPEEGLKFMVYLQKENIIDESGMPKERFSAEFPKEGPSILRIQQVVRGDSAAYFCASSPGLRLNTGELFFGEGSRLTVL.

The CDR3 sequence: CASSYQVGNQPQHF. The CDR3 nucleotides read TGTGCCAGCAGTTATCAGGTGGGCAATCAGCCCCAGCATTTT. This sequence joins TRBV28 and TRBJ1-5; D is unresolved. From germline, CDR1 is MDHEN and CDR2 SYDVKM. Trimming left V 4 bases short and J 2 bases short, with 9 bases between. This CDR3 comprises 14 residues.

The CDR3, as DNA: TGCAGCGTTGAAAGGGGCTCACGTGGCTACACCTTC. Translating it yields CSVERGSRGYTF. J is TRBJ1-2 and V is TRBV29-1; TRBD1 might be the D (5 bases). V gave up 2 bases and J gave up 7 bases, with 11 bases separating them. The germline CDR1 and CDR2 sequences are SQVTM and ANQGSEA. The CDR3 totals 12 residues.

The J gene is TRBJ2-2, the V gene TRBV5-1, with TRBD1 matching 8 bases. The CDR3 extends over 15 amino acids. Germline loops: CDR1 SGHRS, CDR2 YFSETQ. V lost 3 bases, J lost 2 bases, and 3 bases stayed unmatched. CDR3 sequence reads: CASSSQGVNTGELFF. The CDR3 coding sequence is TGCGCCAGCAGCTCACAGGGGGTCAACACCGGGGAGCTGTTTTTT.

This chain uses TRBV9 with TRBJ2-3; 9 bases are shared with TRBD1. J lost 3 bases, V lost 2 bases, and 7 bases had no gene match. The CDR3 has 16 amino acids. In germline, CDR1 is SGDLS, CDR2 YYNGEE. CDR3: CASSVYRGRETDTQYF. The CDR3 DNA reads as TGTGCCAGCAGCGTTTACAGGGGGCGCGAGACAGATACGCAGTATTTT.

The chain recombines TRBV28 with TRBJ2-1, with 14 bases that match TRBD2. The CDR3 covers 15 residues. V lost 4 bases and J lost 7; bases outside the gene matches: 3. Germline V lookup: CDR1 MDHEN, CDR2 SYDVKM. The CDR3 bases are TGTGCCAGCAGTTCGGGACTAGCGGGAGATAATGAGCAGTTCTTC. Protein sequence: CASSSGLAGDNEQFF.

The rearrangement joins TRBV5-1 to TRBJ1-2; the D gene is possibly TRBD1 (6 bases). The ends were cut back, 4 bases at V and 8 bases at J, with 12 bases in the middle. The CDR3 extends over 12 amino acids. The germline CDR1 and CDR2 sequences are SGHRS and YFSETQ. CDR3 region: CASSQDRGGYTF. Here the CDR3 DNA reads TGCGCCAGCAGCCAGGACAGAGGAGGCTACACCTTC.

The chain recombines TRBV25-1 with TRBJ2-7; no clear D gene. Germline CDR1 and CDR2: MGHDK and SYGVNS. CDR3 length equals 13 residues. V shed 10 bases and J shed 0 bases, with 13 bases lying between them. This CDR3 reads CATSPQSSYEQYF. DNA of the CDR3: TGTGCCACCTCACCACAGAGCTCCTACGAGCAGTACTTC.

This rearrangement joins TRBV6-2 or TRBV6-3 to TRBJ1-1; no clear D gene. V dropped 3 bases and J dropped 0 bases, with 14 bases sitting between them. The CDR3 runs 16 residues. CDR1 MNHEY and CDR2 SVGEGT come from the germline V gene. The CDR3 sequence: CASSYMSDSMNTEAFF. The CDR3 region has the DNA TGTGCCAGCAGTTATATGTCAGACTCCATGAACACTGAAGCTTTCTTT.

The J gene is TRBJ1-5, the V gene TRBV27, with D possibly being TRBD1 (5 bases). This CDR3 is built from 13 residues. From germline, CDR1 is MNHEY and CDR2 SMNVEV (reference sequence). V dropped 5 bases and J dropped 6 bases, with 11 bases sitting between them. The CDR3 region has the DNA TGTGCCAGCAGTGGGGGGTATTCTCAGCCCCAGCATTTT. Encoded protein: CASSGGYSQPQHF.